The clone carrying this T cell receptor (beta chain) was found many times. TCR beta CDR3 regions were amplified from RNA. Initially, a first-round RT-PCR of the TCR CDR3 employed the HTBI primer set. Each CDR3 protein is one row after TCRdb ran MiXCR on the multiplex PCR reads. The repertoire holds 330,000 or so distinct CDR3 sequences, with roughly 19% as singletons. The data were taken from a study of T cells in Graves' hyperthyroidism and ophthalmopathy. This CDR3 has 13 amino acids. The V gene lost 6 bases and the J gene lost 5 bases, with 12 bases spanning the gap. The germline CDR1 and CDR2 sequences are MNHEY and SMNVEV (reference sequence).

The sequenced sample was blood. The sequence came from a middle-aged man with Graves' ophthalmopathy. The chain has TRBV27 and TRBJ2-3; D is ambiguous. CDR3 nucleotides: TGTGCCAGCAGCCCCCTTAGTGTAGATACGCAGTATTTT. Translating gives CASSPLSVDTQYF.